Detailed here is one T cell receptor (beta chain). Its antigen is not identified. Time point in this sample: blood 2 weeks post-SBRT. Treatment given: 15 Gy SBRT to primary tumor, nephrectomy 4 weeks later. After SBRT, blood was collected at 2 and 4 weeks, plus baseline. Clear cell pathology was present in this patient's renal cell carcinoma. The data belong to a study of radiation and T cells in renal cell carcinoma. Clones were read by immunoSEQ multiplex PCR, and TCRdb kept only the in-frame ones, dropping some. The sample lists roughly 49,000 clones; 75% to 90% were seen once. CDR3 length equals 14 residues. Between the trimmed V and J ends, which lost 8 bases and 9 bases, there was a span of 20 bases. Germline-derived CDR1 and CDR2 are LNHDA and SQIVND (reference sequence). Study-wide results and caveats: Top tumor clonotypes rose in blood 2 weeks post-radiation, then contracted.

The specimen comprised blood, sampled from a patient whose treatment included radiotherapy and nephrectomy. The rearrangement uses TRBV19 and TRBJ2-1, with D perhaps TRBD2 (6 bases). This clonotype was obtained from a woman in her 70s with renal cell carcinoma. DNA for the CDR3: TGTGCCAGTGGGCGAGCGGGTGAAAGTGCTGAGCAGTTCTTC. This translates into CASGRAGESAEQFF.